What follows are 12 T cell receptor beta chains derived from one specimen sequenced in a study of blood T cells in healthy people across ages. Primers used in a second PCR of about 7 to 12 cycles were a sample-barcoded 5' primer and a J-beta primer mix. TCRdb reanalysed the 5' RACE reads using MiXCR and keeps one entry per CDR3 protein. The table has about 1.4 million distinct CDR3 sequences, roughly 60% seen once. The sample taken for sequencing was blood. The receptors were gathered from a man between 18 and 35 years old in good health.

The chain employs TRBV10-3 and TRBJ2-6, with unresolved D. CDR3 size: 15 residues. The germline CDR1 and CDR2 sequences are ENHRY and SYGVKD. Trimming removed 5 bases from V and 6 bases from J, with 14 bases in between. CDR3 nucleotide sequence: TGTGCCATCAGTTCCACAGCTCTGGAGGCCAACGTCCTGACTTTC. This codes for CAISSTALEANVLTF.

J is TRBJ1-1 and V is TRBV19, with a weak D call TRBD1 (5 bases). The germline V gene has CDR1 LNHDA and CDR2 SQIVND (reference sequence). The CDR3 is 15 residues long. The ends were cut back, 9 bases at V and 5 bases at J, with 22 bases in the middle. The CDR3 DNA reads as TGTGCCAGCCGGGGGACGGACCCAATGGGAACTGAAGCTTTCTTT. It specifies CASRGTDPMGTEAFF.

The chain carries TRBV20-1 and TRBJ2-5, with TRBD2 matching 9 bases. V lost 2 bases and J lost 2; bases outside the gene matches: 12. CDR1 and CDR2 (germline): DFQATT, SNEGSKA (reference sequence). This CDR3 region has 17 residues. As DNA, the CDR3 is TGCAGTGCTAGAACCCCGGGGACTAGCTGGCCTCAAGAGACCCAGTACTTC. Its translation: CSARTPGTSWPQETQYF.

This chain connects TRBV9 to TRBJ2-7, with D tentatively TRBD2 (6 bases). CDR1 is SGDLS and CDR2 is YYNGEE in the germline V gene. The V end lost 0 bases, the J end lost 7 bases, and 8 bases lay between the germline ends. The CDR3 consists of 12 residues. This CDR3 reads CASSVVAGEQYF. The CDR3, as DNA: TGTGCCAGCAGCGTAGTGGCGGGAGAGCAGTACTTC.

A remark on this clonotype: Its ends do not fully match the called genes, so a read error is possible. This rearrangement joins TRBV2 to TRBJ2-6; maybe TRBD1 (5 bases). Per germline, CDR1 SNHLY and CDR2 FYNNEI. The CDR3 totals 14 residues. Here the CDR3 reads CASSDSSGADVLTF. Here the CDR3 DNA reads TGTGCCAGCAGTGATAGTTCTGGGGCCGACGTCCTGACTTTC.

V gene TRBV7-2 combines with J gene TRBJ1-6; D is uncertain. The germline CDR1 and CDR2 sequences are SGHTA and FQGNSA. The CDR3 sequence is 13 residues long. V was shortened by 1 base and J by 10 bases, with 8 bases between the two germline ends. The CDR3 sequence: CASSLGKTSPLHF. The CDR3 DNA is TGTGCCAGCAGCTTAGGAAAGACCTCACCCCTCCACTTT.

The CDR3, as DNA: TGTGCCAGCACCTACGTAAGGACAGGCGGCTACACCTTC. It codes for CASTYVRTGGYTF. The V call is TRBV6-2 or TRBV6-3, the J call TRBJ1-2, with 7 nucleotides matching TRBD1. Germline trimming cut 7 bases from V and 8 bases from J; bases unmatched to any gene: 10. The CDR3 sequence is 13 residues long. Per germline, CDR1 MNHEY and CDR2 SVGEGT.

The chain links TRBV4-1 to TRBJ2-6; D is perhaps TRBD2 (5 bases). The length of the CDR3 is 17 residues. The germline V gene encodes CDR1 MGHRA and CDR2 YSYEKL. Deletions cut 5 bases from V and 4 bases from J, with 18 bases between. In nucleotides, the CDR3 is TGCGCCAGCAGCGCACTAGATTGGGCGTCGGGGGCCAACGTCCTGACTTTC. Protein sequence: CASSALDWASGANVLTF.

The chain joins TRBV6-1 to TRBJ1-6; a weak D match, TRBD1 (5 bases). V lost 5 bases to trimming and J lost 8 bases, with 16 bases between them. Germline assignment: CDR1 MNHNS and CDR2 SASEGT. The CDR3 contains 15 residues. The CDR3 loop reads CASSRTQGWDSPLHF. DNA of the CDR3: TGTGCCAGCAGTAGAACCCAGGGCTGGGATTCACCCCTCCACTTT.

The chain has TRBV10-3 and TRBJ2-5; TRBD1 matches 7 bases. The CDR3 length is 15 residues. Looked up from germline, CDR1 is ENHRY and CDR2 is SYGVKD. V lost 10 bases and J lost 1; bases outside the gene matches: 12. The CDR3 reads CATQSDRDSQETQYF. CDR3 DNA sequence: TGTGCCACCCAGAGCGACCGGGACAGCCAAGAGACCCAGTACTTC.

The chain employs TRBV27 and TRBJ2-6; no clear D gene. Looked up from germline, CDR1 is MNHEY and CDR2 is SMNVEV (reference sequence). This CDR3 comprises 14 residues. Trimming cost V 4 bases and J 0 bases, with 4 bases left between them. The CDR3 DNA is TGTGCCAGCAGTTCTCACTCTGGGGCCAACGTCCTGACTTTC. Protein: CASSSHSGANVLTF.

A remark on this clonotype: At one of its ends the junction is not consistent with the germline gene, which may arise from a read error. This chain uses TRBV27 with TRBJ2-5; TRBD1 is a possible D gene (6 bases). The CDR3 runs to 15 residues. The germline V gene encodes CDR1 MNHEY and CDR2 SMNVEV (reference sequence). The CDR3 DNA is TGTGCCAGCAGTTTGGGTTACAGGGACCAAGGGACCCAGTACTTC. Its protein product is CASSLGYRDQGTQYF.